These 30 T cell receptor beta chains came from one sample sequenced in a study of cytomegalovirus exposure and HLA in healthy donors. Both 60 Vbeta primers and 13 Jbeta primers went into the PCR. Here immunoSEQ multiplex PCR was the method, and the copy in TCRdb shows in-frame clones only, minus some. The sample lists 150,000 to 200,000 clones, around 83% occurring once. Sample: PBMCs. The receptors derive from a male donor in good health and CMV-seropositive.

This clone was seen a handful of times. This chain connects TRBV28 to TRBJ1-2; no clear D. V was cut by 4 bases and J by 4 bases, with 13 bases left in between. In germline, CDR1 is MDHEN, CDR2 SYDVKM. CDR3 size: 14 residues. CDR3 sequence reads: CASSSPSEAYGYTF. As DNA, the CDR3 is TGTGCCAGCAGTTCGCCCTCTGAGGCCTATGGCTACACCTTC.

The genes are TRBV5-1 and TRBJ1-6, with a weak D call TRBD1 (5 bases). Trimming removed 6 bases at V and 7 bases at J, with 14 bases between. The CDR3 contains 14 residues. Per the germline V gene, CDR1 is SGHRS and CDR2 is YFSETQ. The CDR3 coding sequence is TGCGCCAGCATGCTGGAGGGGACCAATTCACCCCTCCACTTT. It is translated as CASMLEGTNSPLHF.

V and J are TRBV2 and TRBJ2-1; 12 positions agree with TRBD2. The ends lost 5 bases at V and 8 bases at J; junction bases unmatched: 7. The CDR3 covers 15 residues. Looked up from germline, CDR1 is SNHLY and CDR2 is FYNNEI. CDR3 protein: CASSLAGGPMHEQFF. CDR3 in DNA: TGTGCCAGCAGTCTAGCGGGAGGGCCCATGCATGAGCAGTTCTTC.

About this clone itself: Germline and junction disagree at one end, which may indicate a read error. The gene calls are TRBV5-4 and TRBJ1-1; D unresolved. Germline loops: CDR1 SGHNT, CDR2 YYREEE (reference sequence). The CDR3 sequence is 15 residues long. The DNA of the CDR3 is TGTGCCAGCAGATTGGCCCGGGGTGTAAACACTGAAGCTTTCTTT. Translating it yields CASRLARGVNTEAFF.

The chain couples TRBV9 to TRBJ2-7; 12 bases map to TRBD2. Germline V CDR1 and CDR2: SGDLS, YYNGEE. V gave up 3 bases and J gave up 0 bases; unmatched junction bases: 4. CDR3 length: 16 amino acids. The CDR3 region has the DNA TGTGCCAGCAGCGCTGGACTAGCGGGGAGCTCCTACGAGCAGTACTTC. Translated, it gives CASSAGLAGSSYEQYF.

The rearrangement joins TRBV6-5 to TRBJ1-2; the match to TRBD1 covers 7 bases. The CDR3 consists of 15 residues. CDR1 and CDR2 from the germline V gene are MNHEY and SVGAGI. V shed 6 bases and J 4 bases; nucleotides not matched to a gene: 11. This chain's CDR3 is CASRRQGMVTYGYTF. The DNA of the CDR3 is TGTGCCAGCAGGAGACAGGGAATGGTTACCTATGGCTACACCTTC.

The V call is TRBV14, the J call TRBJ1-3, with D tentatively TRBD1 (6 bases). The germline CDR1 and CDR2 sequences are SGHDN and FVKESK. The CDR3 extends over 14 amino acids. The V end lost 1 base, the J end lost 5 bases, and 9 bases lay between the germline ends. CDR3 sequence reads: CASSQVGGRNTIYF. The CDR3 region has the DNA TGTGCCAGCAGCCAAGTAGGGGGTCGAAACACCATATATTTT.

The genes are TRBV10-2 and TRBJ2-1; 13 bases match TRBD2. There are 17 residues in the CDR3. The J segment lost 9 bases and the V segment lost 0 bases, leaving 8 bases of the junction unmatched. CDR1 and CDR2 (germline): WSHSY, SAAADI. For the CDR3, the DNA is TGCGCCAGCAGTGAGTCATTCTCGGGACTAGCGGGAAGTGAGCAGTTCTTC. It yields the protein CASSESFSGLAGSEQFF.

The chain uses TRBV19 and TRBJ2-3; 8 bases are shared with TRBD1. The junction had 5 bases not matched to a gene; V was cut back by 3 bases and J by 6 bases. Germline lookup yields CDR1 LNHDA and CDR2 SQIVND (reference sequence). This CDR3 has 14 amino acids. The CDR3 DNA follows: TGTGCCAGTAGTATTGGACAGGGCTCCGATACGCAGTATTTT. Amino acids: CASSIGQGSDTQYF.

The table lists this clone with a few counts. V gene TRBV18 combines with J gene TRBJ1-2, with TRBD1 matching 12 bases. The length of the CDR3 is 15 residues. Losses at the gene ends were 3 bases for V and 7 bases for J; bases not matched to a gene: 6. CDR1 is KGHSH and CDR2 is LQKENI in the germline V gene. The CDR3 sequence: CASSPGGQGATGYTF. CDR3 bases: TGTGCCAGCTCACCGGGGGGACAGGGGGCGACTGGCTACACCTTC.

This chain joins TRBV9 and TRBJ2-3; TRBD1 is a possible D gene (7 bases). The CDR3 totals 16 residues. Between the trimmed V and J ends, which lost 4 bases and 3 bases, there was a span of 18 bases. Looked up from germline, CDR1 is SGDLS and CDR2 is YYNGEE. The CDR3 spells CASSPAQGGWTDTQYF. As DNA, the CDR3 is TGTGCCAGCAGCCCGGCTCAGGGGGGATGGACAGATACGCAGTATTTT. Drawing the rest from reference TRBV9 and TRBJ2-3, the complete variable domain is DSGVTQTPKHLITATGQRVTLRCSPRSGDLSVYWYQQSLDQGLQFLIQYYNGEERAKGNILERFSAQQFPDLHSELNLSSLELGDSALYFCASSPAQGGWTDTQYFGPGTRLTVL.

The sample holds a few counts of this clone. The chain uses TRBV28 and TRBJ2-7; unclear D gene. V was clipped by 6 bases and J by 3 bases, with 6 bases between them. CDR1 is MDHEN, CDR2 SYDVKM, per germline. This CDR3 is built from 11 residues. CDR3 loop: CASRGLYEQYF. The CDR3 coding sequence is TGTGCCAGCAGGGGCCTCTACGAGCAGTACTTC.

The J gene is TRBJ2-1, the V gene TRBV5-1, with TRBD1 matching 10 bases. CDR3 length: 16 amino acids. Germline V gene data show CDR1 as SGHRS and CDR2 as YFSETQ. Trimming at V came to 5 bases and at J to 3 bases, leaving 8 bases not matched to a gene. This CDR3 is CASSRRQGAYYNEQFF. In DNA, the CDR3 is TGCGCCAGCAGTCGTCGACAGGGGGCTTACTACAATGAGCAGTTCTTC.

The chain couples TRBV9 to TRBJ2-3; D ambiguous. Germline CDR1 SGDLS, CDR2 YYNGEE. This CDR3 region has 12 residues. The ends were cut back, 4 bases at V and 0 bases at J, with 3 bases in the middle. The DNA for the CDR3 is TGTGCCAGCAGCTTAAGCACAGATACGCAGTATTTT. As protein: CASSLSTDTQYF.

The V call is TRBV6-5, the J call TRBJ2-7, with 7 bases matching TRBD2. V trimming: 4 bases; J trimming: 9 bases; junction bases outside the gene matches: 3. The length of the CDR3 is 11 residues. CDR1 and CDR2 from the germline V gene are MNHEY and SVGAGI. The CDR3 sequence is CASSLKRGQYF. The DNA for the CDR3 is TGTGCCAGCAGTTTGAAGCGGGGGCAGTACTTC.

The chain has TRBV6-5 and TRBJ1-2; maybe TRBD1 (6 bases). CDR3 length equals 15 residues. In germline, CDR1 is MNHEY, CDR2 SVGAGI. V was shortened by 6 bases and J by 0 bases, with 14 bases between the two germline ends. This chain's CDR3 is CASSPQQGTNYGYTF. CDR3 coding DNA: TGTGCCAGCAGCCCCCAACAGGGTACTAACTATGGCTACACCTTC.

This chain joins TRBV13 and TRBJ1-1, with D tentatively TRBD1 (6 bases). Per the germline V gene, CDR1 is PRHDT and CDR2 is FYEKMQ (reference sequence). This CDR3 is built from 13 residues. Trimming pared 9 bases from V and 4 bases from J, leaving 15 bases between. The CDR3 DNA sequence: TGTGCCAGTGAACCAGGGGTTGTCACTGAAGCTTTCTTT. It yields the protein CASEPGVVTEAFF.

The chain links TRBV2 to TRBJ1-4, with D perhaps matching TRBD1 (6 bases). CDR1 SNHLY and CDR2 FYNNEI come from the germline V gene. There are 16 residues in the CDR3. Trimming shortened V by 3 bases and J by 0 bases, and 11 bases separated the two germline ends. CDR3 sequence reads: CASSDRQVTTNEKLFF. The DNA of the CDR3 is TGTGCCAGCAGTGATCGACAGGTGACAACTAATGAAAAACTGTTTTTT. Together with reference TRBV2 and TRBJ1-4, the CDR3 gives the full variable domain: EPEVTQTPSHQVTQMGQEVILRCVPISNHLYFYWYRQILGQKVEFLVSFYNNEISEKSEIFDDQFSVERPDGSNFTLKIRSTKLEDSAMYFCASSDRQVTTNEKLFFGSGTQLSVL.

This clone was counted between two and nine times. V usage is TRBV19 and J usage is TRBJ2-2, with TRBD1 identical over 7 bases. The ends lost 5 bases at V and 4 bases at J; junction bases unmatched: 10. Germline lookup yields CDR1 LNHDA and CDR2 SQIVND (reference sequence). CDR3 length: 16 amino acids. CDR3 loop: CASSEIRDSGTGELFF. CDR3 DNA sequence: TGTGCCAGTAGTGAAATCCGGGACAGCGGCACCGGGGAGCTGTTTTTT.

This clone was recorded only once. The chain links TRBV5-1 to TRBJ1-1, with 7 bases lining up with TRBD1. The germline gives CDR1 SGHRS, CDR2 YFSETQ. The CDR3 is 15 amino acids. The trim removed 4 bases at V and 0 bases at J, leaving 6 bases unmatched. CDR3 bases: TGCGCCAGCAGCCAAGGGGACAGAATGAACACTGAAGCTTTCTTT. Residues: CASSQGDRMNTEAFF.

Points on this clone: Other DNA sequences within the sample encode an identical CDR3. The chain joins TRBV9 to TRBJ2-4; tentative D call: TRBD1 (6 bases). CDR1 and CDR2 (germline): SGDLS, YYNGEE. The V gene lost 4 bases and the J gene lost 3 bases, with 11 bases spanning the gap. This CDR3 is built from 14 residues. The CDR3 nucleotides are TGTGCCAGCAGCCCACAGGGTGGCAAAAACATTCAGTACTTC. Translation: CASSPQGGKNIQYF.

J is TRBJ2-3 and V is TRBV5-4, with 10 bases fitting TRBD2. The germline V gene has CDR1 SGHNT and CDR2 YYREEE (reference sequence). This CDR3 is built from 15 residues. Trimming at V came to 6 bases and at J to 6 bases, leaving 10 bases not matched to a gene. Here the CDR3 DNA reads TGTGCCAGCAACCCCGGGACTAGCGCTCGGGATACGCAGTATTTT. Its translation is CASNPGTSARDTQYF.

The chain employs TRBV27 and TRBJ2-5; TRBD1 matches at 11 bases. The trim removed 5 bases at V and 5 bases at J, leaving 7 bases unmatched. CDR1 and CDR2 from the germline V gene are MNHEY and SMNVEV (reference sequence). CDR3 size: 15 residues. The CDR3 DNA sequence: TGTGCCAGCAGTACCGGACAGGGGGCATGGGAGACCCAGTACTTC. This translates into CASSTGQGAWETQYF.

The V gene is TRBV18, the J gene TRBJ1-2; tentatively, D is TRBD1 (5 bases). V was cut by 4 bases and J by 8 bases, with 17 bases left in between. Germline CDR1 KGHSH, CDR2 LQKENI. The CDR3 totals 14 residues. CDR3 DNA: TGTGCCAGCTCACTGGGGACGCGAGCGGGGGGCTACACCTTC. Its translation: CASSLGTRAGGYTF.

The chain has TRBV27 and TRBJ2-5; D possibly corresponds to TRBD1 (6 bases). The assigned J gene may be wrong: the sequence end matches TRBJ2-7 better. Looked up from germline, CDR1 is MNHEY and CDR2 is SMNVEV (reference sequence). The CDR3 extends over 15 amino acids. This CDR3 is CASQISGHEFYEQYF. As DNA, the CDR3 is TGTGCCAGCCAGATTTCGGGACATGAGTTCTACGAGCAGTACTTC.

This rearrangement joins TRBV6-5 to TRBJ1-5; TRBD1 aligns across 9 bases. V lost 6 bases to trimming and J lost 7 bases; unmatched junction nucleotides: 7. CDR1 and CDR2 (germline): MNHEY, SVGAGI. CDR3 length: 14 residues. CDR3 coding DNA: TGTGCCAGCAGGCGGGGACAGGGCAGGCAGCCCCAGCATTTT. Encoded protein: CASRRGQGRQPQHF.

The sample holds a few counts of this clone. This sequence joins TRBV28 and TRBJ2-7; D ambiguous. Deletions cut 5 bases from V and 5 bases from J, with 22 bases between. The CDR3 covers 16 residues. Germline V gene lookup returns CDR1 MDHEN and CDR2 SYDVKM. The CDR3 DNA reads TGTGCCAGCAGTCGCGTATCTTTATCCAGACTTCACGAGCAGTACTTC. Translation: CASSRVSLSRLHEQYF. Looking up the rest from reference TRBV28 and TRBJ2-7 gives the full variable domain: DVKVTQSSRYLVKRTGEKVFLECVQDMDHENMFWYRQDPGLGLRLIYFSYDVKMKEKGDIPEGYSVSREKKERFSLILESASTNQTSMYLCASSRVSLSRLHEQYFGPGTRLTVT.

J is TRBJ2-1 and V is TRBV7-9, with a tentative D call TRBD1 (7 bases). Germline V gives CDR1 SEHNR, CDR2 FQNEAQ (reference sequence). The V gene lost 5 bases and the J gene lost 12 bases, with 20 bases spanning the gap. The CDR3 consists of 14 residues. In DNA form, the CDR3 reads TGTGCCAGCAGCCTCGGCGGGACAGCTTTGCGGCAGTTCTTC. Translating gives CASSLGGTALRQFF.

The chain employs TRBV7-9 and TRBJ2-7, with 9 bases that match TRBD1. Per germline, CDR1 SEHNR and CDR2 FQNEAQ (reference sequence). V dropped 3 bases and J dropped 5; count of bases not matched to a gene: 8. The CDR3 consists of 15 residues. The CDR3: CASSFSGTGRHEQYF. In DNA form, the CDR3 reads TGTGCCAGCAGCTTTTCCGGGACAGGGCGCCACGAGCAGTACTTC.

J is TRBJ2-1 and V is TRBV5-6, with D possibly TRBD2 on 6 matching bases. With 4 bases removed from V and 6 bases from J, the gap between germline ends came to 17 bases. The germline gives CDR1 SGHDT, CDR2 YYEEEE. The CDR3 sequence is 15 residues long. CDR3 sequence (DNA): TGTGCCAGCAGCCTTCCGGGACTGACGACCAATGAGCAGTTCTTC. Its protein product is CASSLPGLTTNEQFF.